The 8 T cell receptor beta chains reported below all come from one sample, sequenced in a study of beta chain features in type 1 diabetes. These TCRs' antigens remain unknown. Study-level results: Significant though moderate, a shortening of TCRB CDR3s appeared in all four CD4+ subsets of Type 1 diabetes patients.

Every isolated RNA sample was fully reverse transcribed, so sequencing captured expressed TCRB transcripts. The assay was immunoSEQ multiplex PCR, and TCRdb's table has in-frame clones only and misses some. The data show 150,000 to 200,000 clones, around 8% seen once. Material: central memory CD4+ T cells from blood. These TCRs come from a woman younger than 30 with type 1 diabetes.

This clone was counted a few times. J is TRBJ2-1 and V is TRBV28, with TRBD2 matching over 11 bases. This CDR3 contains 15 residues. V lost 7 bases, J lost 3 bases, and 5 bases stayed unmatched. The germline V gene has CDR1 MDHEN and CDR2 SYDVKM. Written as DNA, the CDR3 is TGTGCCAGCAACCCCGGGACTAGCGGCTACAATGAGCAGTTCTTC. Translated: CASNPGTSGYNEQFF.

The sample holds a few counts of this clone. The chain has TRBV30 and TRBJ2-1; a weak D match, TRBD2 (6 bases). The germline CDR1 and CDR2 sequences are GTSNPN and SVGIG (reference sequence). Trimming removed 0 bases at V and 2 bases at J, with 11 bases between. CDR3 length: 15 amino acids. The DNA for the CDR3 is TGTGCCTGGAGTGTACCGGGCGGGACCTACAATGAGCAGTTCTTC. Protein: CAWSVPGGTYNEQFF. The full variable domain, in which reference TRBV30 and TRBJ2-1 provide the parts outside the CDR3, is SQTIHQWPATLVQPVGSPLSLECTVEGTSNPNLYWYRQAAGRGLQLLFYSVGIGQISSEVPQNLSASRPQDRQFILSSKKLLLSDSGFYLCAWSVPGGTYNEQFFGPGTRLTVL.

This clone was observed a handful of times. This rearrangement joins TRBV28 to TRBJ2-1, with 7 nucleotides matching TRBD2. J lost 9 bases, V lost 2 bases, and 1 base had no gene match. Germline V gene lookup returns CDR1 MDHEN and CDR2 SYDVKM. The CDR3 is 12 residues long. CDR3 sequence: CASSLLAAEQFF. The CDR3 DNA reads TGTGCCAGCAGTTTACTAGCGGCTGAGCAGTTCTTC.

The J gene is TRBJ2-5, the V gene TRBV5-1; D might be TRBD2 (6 bases). Trimming removed 4 bases at V and 4 bases at J, with 17 bases between. Germline V lookup: CDR1 SGHRS, CDR2 YFSETQ. The CDR3 has 15 amino acids. CDR3 residues: CASSRDTSSGETQYF. The CDR3 DNA reads as TGCGCCAGCAGCCGAGATACTAGCTCCGGAGAGACCCAGTACTTC. Looking up the rest from reference TRBV5-1 and TRBJ2-5 gives the full variable domain: KAGVTQTPRYLIKTRGQQVTLSCSPISGHRSVSWYQQTPGQGLQFLFEYFSETQRNKGNFPGRFSGRQFSNSRSEMNVSTLELGDSALYLCASSRDTSSGETQYFGPGTRLLVL.

The table lists this clone with a few counts. The rearrangement links TRBV10-3 to TRBJ2-1; no clear D. Germline V gene lookup returns CDR1 ENHRY and CDR2 SYGVKD. This CDR3 contains 13 residues. Trimming removed 5 bases from V and 7 bases from J, with 12 bases in between. Written as DNA, the CDR3 is TGTGCCATCAGTCCGGGTATTATGAATGAGCAGTTCTTC. Residues: CAISPGIMNEQFF.

This clone was counted between two and nine times. The chain recombines TRBV6-6 with TRBJ2-1; no firm D call. Germline lookup yields CDR1 MNHNY and CDR2 SVGAGI (reference sequence). V dropped 2 bases and J dropped 8 bases, with 16 bases sitting between them. This CDR3 contains 15 residues. The CDR3 protein is CASSYILRRYDEQFF. The DNA for the CDR3 is TGTGCCAGCAGTTACATCCTACGCCGATATGATGAGCAGTTCTTC.

J is TRBJ1-5 and V is TRBV5-1, with D possibly TRBD1 on 6 matching bases. The CDR3 is 13 residues long. Per germline, CDR1 SGHRS and CDR2 YFSETQ. Trimming took off 4 bases at V and 5 bases at J, with 10 bases between the two ends. CDR3 sequence reads: CASSENRDQPQHF. The CDR3 region has the DNA TGCGCCAGCAGCGAAAACAGGGATCAGCCCCAGCATTTT. Based on the CDR3 plus reference TRBV5-1 and TRBJ1-5, the full variable domain is KAGVTQTPRYLIKTRGQQVTLSCSPISGHRSVSWYQQTPGQGLQFLFEYFSETQRNKGNFPGRFSGRQFSNSRSEMNVSTLELGDSALYLCASSENRDQPQHFGDGTRLSIL.

This clone has ten or more counts. V and J are TRBV16 and TRBJ2-7; TRBD2 might be the D (6 bases). This CDR3 contains 13 residues. Trimming shortened V by 1 base and J by 3 bases, and 7 bases separated the two germline ends. CDR1 and CDR2 from the germline V gene are KGHSY and FQNENV. For the CDR3, the DNA is TGTGCCAGCAGCCAATGGAGGGTCTACGAGCAGTACTTC. Amino acids: CASSQWRVYEQYF.